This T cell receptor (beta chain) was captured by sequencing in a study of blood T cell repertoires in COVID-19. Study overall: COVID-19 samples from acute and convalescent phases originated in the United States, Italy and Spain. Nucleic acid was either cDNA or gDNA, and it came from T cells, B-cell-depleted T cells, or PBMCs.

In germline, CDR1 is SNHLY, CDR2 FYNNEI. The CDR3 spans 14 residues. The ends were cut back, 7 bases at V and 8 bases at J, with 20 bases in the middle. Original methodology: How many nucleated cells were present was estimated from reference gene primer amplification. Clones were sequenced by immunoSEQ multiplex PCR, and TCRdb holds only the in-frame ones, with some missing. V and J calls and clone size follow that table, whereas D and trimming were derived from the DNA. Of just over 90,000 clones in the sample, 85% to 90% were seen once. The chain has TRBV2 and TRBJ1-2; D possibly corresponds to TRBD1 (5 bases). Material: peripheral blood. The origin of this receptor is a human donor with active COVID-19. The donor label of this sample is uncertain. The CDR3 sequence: CASTPDGTASGYTF. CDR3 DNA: TGTGCCAGCACCCCCGATGGGACTGCAAGCGGCTACACCTTC.